One sample yielded the 15 T cell receptor beta chains listed below, sequenced in a study of cytomegalovirus exposure and HLA in healthy donors. Primers included in the PCR were 60 Vbeta and 13 Jbeta primers. The repertoire was sequenced with immunoSEQ multiplex PCR; TCRdb's copy has only in-frame clones and lacks some. The sample holds some 110,000 clones, roughly 75% seen once. The material sequenced was PBMCs. Receptor source: a woman aged 40 to 50 in good health and CMV-seronegative.

The V gene is TRBV9, the J gene TRBJ2-2; TRBD2 matches 7 bases. The V gene end was trimmed by 4 bases and the J gene end by 3 bases; junction bases not matched to a gene: 6. CDR1 and CDR2 from the germline V gene are SGDLS and YYNGEE. The CDR3 is 15 residues long. CDR3 sequence reads: CASSPREGHTGELFF. CDR3 coding DNA: TGTGCCAGCAGCCCCAGGGAGGGGCACACCGGGGAGCTGTTTTTT. Combining the CDR3 with reference TRBV9 and TRBJ2-2 gives the whole variable domain DSGVTQTPKHLITATGQRVTLRCSPRSGDLSVYWYQQSLDQGLQFLIQYYNGEERAKGNILERFSAQQFPDLHSELNLSSLELGDSALYFCASSPREGHTGELFFGEGSRLTVL.

The rearrangement joins TRBV5-4 to TRBJ1-2, with a weak D call TRBD1 (5 bases). This CDR3 is built from 15 residues. Germline CDR1 is SGHNT and CDR2 is YYREEE (reference sequence). V was trimmed by 2 bases and J by 4 bases, leaving 15 bases between them. For the CDR3, the DNA is TGTGCCAGCAGCTTAGACGGCCGACAGTTCTATGGCTACACCTTC. Translating gives CASSLDGRQFYGYTF.

The V and J genes are TRBV7-2 and TRBJ2-3; D uncertain. Germline V CDR1 and CDR2: SGHTA, FQGNSA. Deletions cut 5 bases from V and 1 base from J, with 10 bases between. The length of the CDR3 is 14 residues. CDR3 nucleotide sequence: TGTGCCAGCAGCCCCATAGGAGGCACAGATACGCAGTATTTT. This translates into CASSPIGGTDTQYF.

The rearrangement links TRBV28 to TRBJ2-1; TRBD2 matches at 8 bases. The CDR3 totals 17 residues. The V and J ends lost 6 bases and 8 bases, in that order; junction bases with no gene match: 18. Germline V CDR1 and CDR2: MDHEN, SYDVKM. CDR3 nucleotide sequence: TGTGCCAGCAGACGGCCGGGACTAGTATTCCGCAATGATGAGCAGTTCTTC. Its translation is CASRRPGLVFRNDEQFF.

This clone was seen more than once but under ten times. This chain uses TRBV19 with TRBJ2-6; D may be TRBD2 (6 bases). The CDR3 length is 18 residues. The V gene's germline CDR1 is LNHDA and CDR2 SQIVND (reference sequence). Trimming shortened V by 3 bases and J by 0 bases, and 15 bases separated the two germline ends. The CDR3 loop is CASSMEGHTVSGANVLTF. As DNA, the CDR3 is TGTGCCAGTAGTATGGAGGGTCACACAGTCTCTGGGGCCAACGTCCTGACTTTC.

This chain uses TRBV19 with TRBJ2-2; tentative D call: TRBD1 (6 bases). CDR1 is LNHDA and CDR2 is SQIVND in the germline V gene (reference sequence). V was shortened by 10 bases and J by 0 bases, with 24 bases between the two germline ends. The CDR3 totals 18 residues. CDR3 sequence: CATAPGALLKANTGELFF. In DNA, the CDR3 is TGTGCCACCGCACCAGGGGCACTGCTAAAAGCGAACACCGGGGAGCTGTTTTTT.

A single count supports this clone. The CDR3 here is CASREQGIGTGADTQYF. The CDR3 DNA sequence: TGTGCCAGCAGGGAACAGGGAATAGGGACTGGTGCAGATACGCAGTATTTT. This chain links TRBV25-1 with TRBJ2-3, with D possibly being TRBD1 or TRBD2 (6 bases each). This CDR3 contains 17 residues. CDR1 is MGHDK and CDR2 is SYGVNS in the germline V gene. Trimming removed 6 bases at V and 4 bases at J, with 23 bases between.

J is TRBJ1-1 and V is TRBV19; tentative D call: TRBD1 (6 bases). The CDR3 extends over 15 amino acids. The ends were cut back, 5 bases at V and 5 bases at J, with 18 bases in the middle. Germline V lookup: CDR1 LNHDA, CDR2 SQIVND (reference sequence). This CDR3 reads CASSAYRAERTEAFF. Here the CDR3 DNA reads TGTGCCAGTAGTGCGTACAGGGCCGAAAGGACTGAAGCTTTCTTT.

The V call is TRBV28, the J call TRBJ1-5; a weak D match, TRBD1 (5 bases). Trimming cost V 10 bases and J 6 bases, with 19 bases left between them. CDR1 and CDR2 (germline): MDHEN, SYDVKM. The CDR3 covers 14 residues. DNA for the CDR3: TGTGCCATCGACAACCAGGGAATTGGTCAGCCCCAGCATTTT. Residues: CAIDNQGIGQPQHF.

The chain couples TRBV28 to TRBJ2-1; tentatively, D is TRBD1 (6 bases). CDR3 length equals 14 residues. Trimming left V 2 bases short and J 5 bases short, with 10 bases between. The germline CDR1 and CDR2 sequences are MDHEN and SYDVKM. CDR3 in amino acids: CASSLPGAHNEQFF. The CDR3 DNA sequence: TGTGCCAGCAGTTTACCAGGGGCCCACAATGAGCAGTTCTTC.

This clone occurred once. The chain is built from TRBV4-2 and TRBJ2-7, with TRBD2 matching 10 bases. V shed 1 base, J shed 1 base, and the junction held 4 bases outside the gene matches. Germline V CDR1 and CDR2: LGHNA, YNFKEQ. The CDR3 has 16 amino acids. The CDR3: CASSQALAGASYEQYF. The CDR3 DNA sequence: TGTGCCAGCAGCCAAGCCCTAGCGGGAGCTTCCTACGAGCAGTACTTC.

This clone was counted a few times. This sequence joins TRBV18 and TRBJ1-6; no firm D call. The CDR3 length is 14 residues. The V gene's germline CDR1 is KGHSH and CDR2 LQKENI. With 3 bases removed from V and 7 bases from J, the gap between germline ends came to 10 bases. CDR3 in amino acids: CASSPGLANSPLHF. CDR3 in DNA: TGTGCCAGCTCACCCGGACTGGCGAATTCACCCCTCCACTTT.

V and J are TRBV29-1 and TRBJ1-4; D gene uncertain. Trimming left V 4 bases short and J 5 bases short, with 20 bases between. The germline CDR1 and CDR2 sequences are SQVTM and ANQGSEA. The CDR3 runs 16 residues. The CDR3 DNA sequence: TGCAGCGTTGCATCAAGTAGGTGGGCTCCAAATGAAAAACTGTTTTTT. This encodes CSVASSRWAPNEKLFF. Full variable domain (rest looked up from reference TRBV29-1 and TRBJ1-4): SAVISQKPSRDICQRGTSLTIQCQVDSQVTMMFWYRQQPGQSLTLIATANQGSEATYESGFVIDKFPISRPNLTFSTLTVSNMSPEDSSIYLCSVASSRWAPNEKLFFGSGTQLSVL.

This clone was counted only a few times. The rearrangement joins TRBV19 to TRBJ2-5; 12 bases align to TRBD2. The CDR3 contains 15 residues. Losses at the gene ends were 6 bases for V and 2 bases for J; bases not matched to a gene: 4. Germline CDR1 LNHDA, CDR2 SQIVND (reference sequence). Written as DNA, the CDR3 is TGTGCCAGTAGCACCGGGACTAGCGGGCAAGAGACCCAGTACTTC. It yields the protein CASSTGTSGQETQYF.

V and J are TRBV2 and TRBJ1-2; D unclear. CDR1 SNHLY and CDR2 FYNNEI come from the germline V gene. V lost 2 bases, J lost 2 bases, and 6 bases lay in between. The CDR3 totals 13 residues. In nucleotides, the CDR3 is TGTGCCAGCAGTGAACCAACAAACTATGGCTACACCTTC. Its protein is CASSEPTNYGYTF.